The next 19 T cell receptor beta chains were all read from a single sample in a study of cytomegalovirus exposure and HLA in healthy donors. The PCR ran on 60 Vbeta and 13 Jbeta primers. The data were produced by immunoSEQ multiplex PCR, yet TCRdb's version contains in-frame clones alone and is incomplete. This sample's table reports about 79,000 clones. Material for sequencing was PBMCs. Receptors were obtained from a man younger than 45 in good health and CMV-seronegative.

This chain uses TRBV9 with TRBJ1-2, with 8 bases identical to TRBD1. V was clipped by 4 bases and J by 8 bases; unmatched bases: 10. The CDR3 is made up of 14 amino acids. Germline loops: CDR1 SGDLS, CDR2 YYNGEE. The CDR3 region has the DNA TGTGCCAGCAGCCCGCGGACAGGGTTGACGGGCTACACCTTC. Translation: CASSPRTGLTGYTF.

V usage is TRBV19 and J usage is TRBJ2-7; D call uncertain. Trimming shortened V by 3 bases and J by 2 bases, and 2 bases separated the two germline ends. The CDR3 contains 11 residues. Germline V gives CDR1 LNHDA, CDR2 SQIVND (reference sequence). CDR3 amino acids: CASSIAYEQYF. The DNA of the CDR3 is TGTGCCAGTAGTATCGCCTACGAGCAGTACTTC.

This sequence joins TRBV13 and TRBJ2-1, with TRBD2 matching 7 bases. Germline V gives CDR1 PRHDT, CDR2 FYEKMQ (reference sequence). After removal of 5 bases from V and 2 bases from J, the junction contained 12 bases not matched to a gene. CDR3 length: 17 amino acids. The CDR3 DNA follows: TGTGCCAGCAGCCCACGGGGAGGCGGGGGTCCCTACAATGAGCAGTTCTTC. Its translation is CASSPRGGGGPYNEQFF.

The CDR3 protein is CASSVGGTSTYEQYF. The CDR3 nucleotides read TGTGCCAGCAGCGTAGGGGGGACTAGCACCTACGAGCAGTACTTC. This rearrangement joins TRBV9 to TRBJ2-7; TRBD2 aligns across 9 bases. The trim removed 0 bases at V and 2 bases at J, leaving 3 bases unmatched. This CDR3 is 15 amino acids long. From germline, CDR1 is SGDLS and CDR2 YYNGEE.

This chain links TRBV7-2 with TRBJ2-5, with unresolved D. CDR1 is SGHTA and CDR2 is FQGNSA in the germline V gene. The CDR3 covers 14 residues. V was pared by 0 bases and J by 0 bases, with 5 bases between. The CDR3 coding sequence is TGTGCCAGCAGCTTAGCCGTTCACCAAGAGACCCAGTACTTC. This encodes CASSLAVHQETQYF.

The chain has TRBV19 and TRBJ2-2; no clear D. Per germline, CDR1 LNHDA and CDR2 SQIVND (reference sequence). The CDR3 runs 14 residues. Trimming removed 1 base at V and 6 bases at J, with 9 bases between. CDR3 in amino acids: CASSIGLAAGELFF. For the CDR3, the DNA is TGTGCCAGTAGTATAGGTTTGGCTGCCGGGGAGCTGTTTTTT.

The chain combines TRBV18 with TRBJ2-7; 11 nucleotides align to TRBD2. Germline assignment: CDR1 KGHSH and CDR2 LQKENI. The V and J ends lost 2 bases and 4 bases, in that order; junction bases with no gene match: 16. There are 19 residues in the CDR3. Here the CDR3 reads CASSPTRGHTSGRLYEQYF. In DNA, the CDR3 is TGTGCCAGCTCACCAACGAGGGGACATACTAGCGGGAGACTGTACGAGCAGTACTTC.

DNA of the CDR3: TGCGCCAGCAGTGCGGGTAGCAATCAGCCCCAGCATTTT. Amino acid sequence: CASSAGSNQPQHF. The chain is built from TRBV5-1 and TRBJ1-5, with D unresolved. The CDR3 extends over 13 amino acids. Germline CDR1 is SGHRS and CDR2 is YFSETQ. Trimming removed 5 bases at V and 0 bases at J, with 6 bases between.

The chain recombines TRBV29-1 with TRBJ2-3; TRBD2 aligns across 7 bases. The germline gives CDR1 SQVTM, CDR2 ANQGSEA. Trimming removed 7 bases from V and 6 bases from J; junction bases left unmatched: 4. The length of the CDR3 is 11 residues. The CDR3 protein is CSATSADTQYF. Written as DNA, the CDR3 is TGCAGCGCCACTAGCGCGGATACGCAGTATTTT.

The V call is TRBV30, the J call TRBJ2-5; the D gene is possibly TRBD2 (6 bases). The J call may be faulty, since TRBJ2-7 better matches the DNA end. The CDR3 contains 15 residues. Germline V lookup: CDR1 GTSNPN, CDR2 SVGIG (reference sequence). The CDR3 is CAWSVRDLNNYEQYF. As DNA, the CDR3 is TGTGCCTGGAGTGTTAGGGACTTAAATAACTACGAGCAGTACTTC.

The gene calls are TRBV20-1 and TRBJ2-5, with D possibly being TRBD1 (6 bases). The CDR3 covers 11 residues. V was cut by 8 bases and J by 0 bases, with 7 bases left in between. The germline V gene has CDR1 DFQATT and CDR2 SNEGSKA (reference sequence). In DNA, the CDR3 is TGCAGTCCAGGGGACCAAGAGACCCAGTACTTC. Translating it yields CSPGDQETQYF.

This chain connects TRBV4-3 to TRBJ2-1, with TRBD2 matching over 8 bases. The germline V gene encodes CDR1 LGHNA and CDR2 YSLEER. The CDR3 loop spans 16 amino acids. V lost 0 bases and J lost 3; bases outside the gene matches: 4. The CDR3 loop is CASSQESSGGYNEQFF. CDR3 sequence (DNA): TGCGCCAGCAGCCAAGAAAGCAGCGGGGGCTACAATGAGCAGTTCTTC.

The gene calls are TRBV19 and TRBJ1-3; TRBD1 is a possible D gene (6 bases). V was clipped by 3 bases and J by 2 bases, with 17 bases between them. Germline values: CDR1 LNHDA, CDR2 SQIVND (reference sequence). This CDR3 comprises 17 residues. The DNA of the CDR3 is TGTGCCAGTAGTATTCGGGCAGGGGAGCCAACTGGAAACACCATATATTTT. Its protein product is CASSIRAGEPTGNTIYF.

The V gene is TRBV7-6, the J gene TRBJ2-7; tentatively, D is TRBD2 (5 bases). V shed 6 bases and J shed 7 bases, with 25 bases lying between them. The germline gives CDR1 SGHVS, CDR2 FNYEAQ. The CDR3 runs to 16 residues. The CDR3 spells CASSLTTGPQVREQYF. CDR3 DNA sequence: TGTGCCAGCAGTTTGACTACCGGGCCCCAGGTGAGGGAGCAGTACTTC. The full variable domain, its missing parts supplied by reference TRBV7-6 and TRBJ2-7, is GAGVSQSPRYKVTKRGQDVALRCDPISGHVSLYWYRQALGQGPEFLTYFNYEAQQDKSGLPNDRFSAERPEGSISTLTIQRTEQRDSAMYRCASSLTTGPQVREQYFGPGTRLTVT.

This chain uses TRBV7-9 with TRBJ2-3; the D gene is possibly TRBD2 (5 bases). V was trimmed by 5 bases and J by 0 bases, leaving 12 bases between them. Germline V gives CDR1 SEHNR, CDR2 FQNEAQ (reference sequence). The CDR3 consists of 15 residues. The CDR3 reads CASSPDGVSTDTQYF. As DNA, the CDR3 is TGTGCCAGCAGCCCGGACGGGGTGAGCACAGATACGCAGTATTTT.

As DNA, the CDR3 is TGTGCCAGCAGCCCCCAGGGACAGCCTCACTATGGCTACACCTTC. Protein product: CASSPQGQPHYGYTF. The chain employs TRBV9 and TRBJ1-2; 7 positions match TRBD1. CDR3 length: 15 amino acids. J lost 3 bases, V lost 4 bases, and 9 bases had no gene match. Germline lookup yields CDR1 SGDLS and CDR2 YYNGEE.

The J gene is TRBJ2-3, the V gene TRBV6-5; tentative D call: TRBD2 (6 bases). Germline lookup yields CDR1 MNHEY and CDR2 SVGAGI. The germline V and J ends were trimmed by 3 bases and 0 bases, with 10 bases remaining between them. This CDR3 has 15 residues. CDR3 in amino acids: CASSYRGASTDTQYF. The CDR3 coding sequence is TGTGCCAGCAGTTATCGCGGGGCTAGCACAGATACGCAGTATTTT.

The gene calls are TRBV6-4 and TRBJ2-1, with 9 bases that match TRBD2. Germline values: CDR1 MRHNA, CDR2 SNTAGT. This CDR3 contains 14 residues. Trimming took 4 bases from V and 6 from J; bases not matched to a gene: 4. CDR3 region: CASSAGTSSNEQFF. As DNA, the CDR3 is TGTGCCAGCAGTGCCGGGACTAGCTCCAATGAGCAGTTCTTC.

This chain joins TRBV28 and TRBJ2-7; 9 bases line up with TRBD1. The V gene's germline CDR1 is MDHEN and CDR2 SYDVKM. Trimming cost V 4 bases and J 4 bases; bases outside gene matches: 8. The CDR3 sequence is 15 residues long. CDR3 protein: CASSSSGTGRYEQYF. The CDR3 DNA is TGTGCCAGCAGTTCTTCCGGGACAGGGAGATACGAGCAGTACTTC. The full variable domain, completed using reference TRBV28 and TRBJ2-7, is DVKVTQSSRYLVKRTGEKVFLECVQDMDHENMFWYRQDPGLGLRLIYFSYDVKMKEKGDIPEGYSVSREKKERFSLILESASTNQTSMYLCASSSSGTGRYEQYFGPGTRLTVT.